The 26 T cell receptor beta chains listed next were all sequenced from one sample in a study of beta chain features in type 1 diabetes. Expressed TCRB transcripts got sequenced, as all isolated RNA was reverse transcribed. The assay was immunoSEQ multiplex PCR, and TCRdb's table has in-frame clones only and misses some. The sample lists over 300,000 clones, less than 9.5% seen once, with under 0.5% in the top ten. The sample taken for sequencing was central memory CD4+ T cells from blood. These receptors all come from a woman aged 18-35 years in good health.

Only a few counts were recorded for this clone. CDR3 in DNA: TGCGCCAGCAGCCAAGTAACCGGCACAGATACGCAGTATTTT. It yields the protein CASSQVTGTDTQYF. The V gene is TRBV4-3, the J gene TRBJ2-3; unclear D gene. From germline, CDR1 is LGHNA and CDR2 YSLEER. Trimming pared 1 base from V and 1 base from J, leaving 6 bases between. The CDR3 runs 14 residues.

V usage is TRBV28 and J usage is TRBJ2-3; TRBD2 aligns across 11 bases. Trimming at V came to 5 bases and at J to 2 bases, leaving 6 bases not matched to a gene. Germline-derived CDR1 and CDR2 are MDHEN and SYDVKM. The CDR3 loop spans 16 amino acids. In DNA, the CDR3 is TGTGCCAGCAGTCGGGGGACTAGCGGTTTCACAGATACGCAGTATTTT. Its translation is CASSRGTSGFTDTQYF.

The chain combines TRBV5-8 with TRBJ1-4; D not resolved. The CDR3 covers 13 residues. Trimming removed 6 bases from V and 4 bases from J, with 10 bases in between. Germline V gives CDR1 SGHTS, CDR2 YDEGEE. CDR3 DNA sequence: TGTGCCAGCACCTCGCAGAATAATGAAAAACTGTTTTTT. It translates to CASTSQNNEKLFF.

CDR3 residues: CASSPGLADNEQFF. The CDR3 DNA sequence: TGTGCCAGCTCACCGGGACTAGCGGACAATGAGCAGTTCTTC. V usage is TRBV18 and J usage is TRBJ2-1; 11 bases align to TRBD2. This CDR3 has 14 amino acids. CDR1 is KGHSH and CDR2 is LQKENI in the germline V gene. Trimming took 3 bases from V and 5 from J; bases not matched to a gene: 0.

The V call is TRBV2, the J call TRBJ2-5; the D gene is possibly TRBD2 (6 bases). Trimming shortened V by 7 bases and J by 6 bases, and 12 bases separated the two germline ends. Germline values: CDR1 SNHLY, CDR2 FYNNEI. The CDR3 spans 12 residues. In DNA, the CDR3 is TGTGCCAGCATGCGGGATCGGAAGACCCAGTACTTC. Translation gives CASMRDRKTQYF.

There are many counts of this clone. The chain has TRBV10-3 and TRBJ2-5; TRBD1 is a possible D gene (6 bases). The V end was cut by 0 bases, the J end by 4 bases, with 12 bases between. The CDR3 runs to 15 residues. Germline loops: CDR1 ENHRY, CDR2 SYGVKD. The CDR3 spells CAISESNRDAETQYF. DNA of the CDR3: TGTGCCATCAGTGAGTCCAACAGGGATGCAGAGACCCAGTACTTC.

This clone was counted between two and nine times. This rearrangement joins TRBV6-1 to TRBJ2-1; 9 bases map to TRBD2. Germline loops: CDR1 MNHNS, CDR2 SASEGT. The CDR3 extends over 13 amino acids. Trimming at V came to 8 bases and at J to 9 bases, leaving 8 bases not matched to a gene. The CDR3: CASVISGRSEQFF. The CDR3 nucleotides are TGTGCCAGCGTTATTAGCGGGAGATCTGAGCAGTTCTTC.

This clone has a handful of counts. The chain recombines TRBV4-3 with TRBJ1-1, with TRBD1 matching over 9 bases. Germline CDR1 LGHNA, CDR2 YSLEER. CDR3 length: 16 residues. V was clipped by 0 bases and J by 2 bases; unmatched bases: 4. CDR3 loop: CASSQDPTGGNTEAFF. The CDR3, as DNA: TGCGCCAGCAGCCAAGATCCGACAGGGGGAAACACTGAAGCTTTCTTT.

Only a few counts were recorded for this clone. The gene calls are TRBV27 and TRBJ2-4; TRBD1 might be the D (6 bases). V was shortened by 5 bases and J by 0 bases, with 14 bases between the two germline ends. CDR3 length: 16 residues. Per germline, CDR1 MNHEY and CDR2 SMNVEV (reference sequence). CDR3 in amino acids: CASSLRTDVAKNIQYF. The CDR3 DNA is TGTGCCAGCAGTCTCCGGACAGACGTAGCCAAAAACATTCAGTACTTC.

The table lists this clone with a few counts. The chain carries TRBV5-1 and TRBJ2-7; weak D call: TRBD2 (7 bases). The V end lost 1 base, the J end lost 5 bases, and 22 bases lay between the germline ends. CDR1 is SGHRS, CDR2 YFSETQ, per germline. This CDR3 comprises 17 residues. CDR3 sequence: CASSLPHHAGAVDEQYF. The CDR3 nucleotides read TGCGCCAGCAGCTTGCCCCACCATGCGGGGGCAGTGGACGAGCAGTACTTC.

The chain employs TRBV7-2 and TRBJ2-3, with D unresolved. There are 17 residues in the CDR3. In germline, CDR1 is SGHTA, CDR2 FQGNSA. The germline V and J ends were trimmed by 2 bases and 1 base, with 16 bases remaining between them. The CDR3 region has the DNA TGTGCCAGCAGCTTAACCGGGCGTATAGTCGGCACAGATACGCAGTATTTT. The encoded protein is CASSLTGRIVGTDTQYF.

The chain joins TRBV25-1 to TRBJ1-1, with a possible D match to TRBD1 (5 bases). The V end lost 3 bases, the J end lost 11 bases, and 13 bases lay between the germline ends. The CDR3 sequence is 12 residues long. Looked up from germline, CDR1 is MGHDK and CDR2 is SYGVNS. The CDR3 loop is CASSDSGTVAFF. As DNA, the CDR3 is TGTGCCAGCAGTGACTCGGGGACGGTGGCTTTCTTT.

This clone occurred a few times. At one of its ends the junction is not consistent with the germline gene, which may arise from a read error. The rearrangement links TRBV11-3 to TRBJ2-1; 9 bases align to TRBD1. This CDR3 has 18 amino acids. Germline values: CDR1 SGHNT, CDR2 YENEEA. CDR3 amino acids: CASSRQTGGSSYYSEQFF. In DNA form, the CDR3 reads TGTGCCAGCAGTCGCCAGACAGGGGGATCGTCCTATTACAGTGAGCAGTTCTTC.

The rearrangement links TRBV20-1 to TRBJ2-5; a possible D gene is TRBD1 (5 bases). Per germline, CDR1 DFQATT and CDR2 SNEGSKA (reference sequence). The CDR3 consists of 11 residues. Trimming took 6 bases from V and 3 from J, leaving 8 bases between them. Written as DNA, the CDR3 is TGCAGTGCGCAAGGGGAAGAGACCCAGTACTTC. It translates to CSAQGEETQYF.

This clone has more than one count but fewer than ten. The chain joins TRBV7-8 to TRBJ2-1, with 13 positions matching TRBD2. Germline CDR1 SGHVS, CDR2 FQNEAQ. The CDR3 loop spans 17 amino acids. The V segment lost 6 bases and the J segment 10 bases; nucleotides outside the gene matches: 15. In nucleotides, the CDR3 is TGTGCCAGCAGACACACCGAACTAGCGGGAGGGCCTGGGGAGCAGTTCTTC. Encoded protein: CASRHTELAGGPGEQFF.

This chain joins TRBV7-8 and TRBJ1-2; no definite D call. CDR3 length: 13 amino acids. V lost 2 bases and J 2 bases, leaving 6 bases between the germline ends. The germline gives CDR1 SGHVS, CDR2 FQNEAQ. The CDR3 nucleotides read TGTGCCAGCAGCTTAACCGAAAACTATGGCTACACCTTC. This translates into CASSLTENYGYTF.

The chain joins TRBV18 to TRBJ2-1; D is possibly TRBD2 (6 bases). The CDR3 loop spans 12 amino acids. V was shortened by 5 bases and J by 15 bases, with 17 bases between the two germline ends. From germline, CDR1 is KGHSH and CDR2 LQKENI. CDR3 nucleotide sequence: TGTGCCAGCTCAGACGAGGAGGGCGCGGGGTTCTTC. This sequence encodes CASSDEEGAGFF.

This clone was found many times. The V and J genes are TRBV4-2 and TRBJ2-7, with D perhaps TRBD2 (6 bases). V lost 0 bases to trimming and J lost 4 bases, with 16 bases between them. This CDR3 spans 16 amino acids. Germline V lookup: CDR1 LGHNA, CDR2 YNFKEQ. Here the CDR3 reads CASSQEVKRAKYEQYF. CDR3 bases: TGTGCCAGCAGCCAAGAGGTGAAGCGGGCTAAGTACGAGCAGTACTTC.

The chain is built from TRBV11-2 and TRBJ2-1, with D perhaps matching TRBD1 (6 bases). The CDR3 contains 13 residues. V was pared by 5 bases and J by 4 bases, with 9 bases between. Germline V gives CDR1 SGHAT, CDR2 FQNNGV. This CDR3 is CASSPGQYNEQFF. CDR3 bases: TGTGCCAGCAGCCCAGGACAGTACAATGAGCAGTTCTTC.

The table lists this clone with many counts. This chain links TRBV19 with TRBJ2-2; D is unclear. In germline, CDR1 is LNHDA, CDR2 SQIVND (reference sequence). The CDR3 is 13 amino acids. Trimming shortened V by 9 bases and J by 1 base, and 9 bases separated the two germline ends. In nucleotides, the CDR3 is TGTGCCAGCAGACCGATGAACACCGGGGAGCTGTTTTTT. Protein: CASRPMNTGELFF.

This chain links TRBV6-6 with TRBJ2-7; D is ambiguous. V was clipped by 5 bases and J by 2 bases, with 7 bases between them. The V gene's germline CDR1 is MNHNY and CDR2 SVGAGI (reference sequence). This CDR3 has 12 amino acids. CDR3 DNA sequence: TGTGCCAGCAGTACCTCTCCCTACGAGCAGTACTTC. The encoded protein is CASSTSPYEQYF.

V gene TRBV4-3 combines with J gene TRBJ2-1; 9 bases are a match to TRBD2. V shed 3 bases and J 9 bases; nucleotides not matched to a gene: 9. The CDR3 spans 15 residues. Germline V gene lookup returns CDR1 LGHNA and CDR2 YSLEER. DNA for the CDR3: TGCGCCAGCAGCCATGACCGTAGCGGGAGAGCTGAGCAGTTCTTC. This gives the protein CASSHDRSGRAEQFF.

There are many counts of this clone. The CDR3 sequence is CASSPEWANVLTF. For the CDR3, the DNA is TGTGCCAGCAGTCCGGAGTGGGCCAACGTCCTGACTTTC. The rearrangement links TRBV25-1 to TRBJ2-6; no clear D gene. The germline V gene encodes CDR1 MGHDK and CDR2 SYGVNS. V shed 5 bases and J shed 5 bases, with 7 bases lying between them. The CDR3 consists of 13 residues.

This clone was counted only a few times. CDR3 in DNA: TGTGCCAGCAGCTCGGTAGCGGGAGTCGGCGCAGATACGCAGTATTTT. Translation gives CASSSVAGVGADTQYF. The rearrangement uses TRBV7-2 and TRBJ2-3, with 9 bases matching TRBD2. CDR3 length equals 16 residues. After removal of 4 bases from V and 4 bases from J, the junction contained 9 bases not matched to a gene. Germline-derived CDR1 and CDR2 are SGHTA and FQGNSA.

The chain is built from TRBV28 and TRBJ2-7, with a possible D match to TRBD2 (6 bases). CDR3 length equals 16 residues. Per the germline V gene, CDR1 is MDHEN and CDR2 is SYDVKM. V was cut by 6 bases and J by 4 bases, with 22 bases left in between. For the CDR3, the DNA is TGTGCCAGCAGCCCTCCGCCCCGAGGAGGGTCGTACGAGCAGTACTTC. Translation gives CASSPPPRGGSYEQYF.

This clone was seen a handful of times. The rearrangement uses TRBV7-2 and TRBJ2-7; no clear D gene. V lost 1 base and J lost 4, with 11 bases in between. Germline CDR1 reads SGHTA; CDR2 reads FQGNSA. The CDR3 consists of 14 residues. The CDR3 loop is CASSLVVEQYEQYF. DNA for the CDR3: TGTGCCAGCAGCTTAGTGGTGGAGCAGTACGAGCAGTACTTC.